Below are 20 T cell receptor beta chains sequenced from a single sample in a study of blood T cell repertoires in COVID-19. The method was immunoSEQ multiplex PCR; TCRdb's version includes in-frame clones alone and lacks a portion of them. The sample has a few hundred thousand clones; approximately 90% are singletons. Material for sequencing was peripheral blood. The source is a woman in her forties or fifties with COVID-19, enrolled during active disease.

J is TRBJ2-5 and V is TRBV15; TRBD2 might be the D (6 bases). The germline gives CDR1 LNHNV, CDR2 YYDKDF (reference sequence). Trimming took 0 bases from V and 5 from J, leaving 16 bases between them. This CDR3 has 16 residues. CDR3 DNA: TGTGCCACCAGCAGAGATCCTAATTTTGCGGGGGAGACCCAGTACTTC. This codes for CATSRDPNFAGETQYF. Full variable domain (outside the CDR3, taken from reference TRBV15 and TRBJ2-5): DAMVIQNPRYQVTQFGKPVTLSCSQTLNHNVMYWYQQKSSQAPKLLFHYYDKDFNNEADTPDNFQSRRPNTSFCFLDIRSPGLGDTAMYLCATSRDPNFAGETQYFGPGTRLLVL.

This chain uses TRBV11-2 with TRBJ2-5; D is perhaps TRBD2 (8 bases). V gave up 5 bases and J gave up 4 bases, with 14 bases separating them. This CDR3 contains 14 residues. Germline-derived CDR1 and CDR2 are SGHAT and FQNNGV. The CDR3 loop is CASSPGGGGETQYF. The CDR3, as DNA: TGTGCCAGCAGCCCGGGAGGGGGCGGAGAGACCCAGTACTTC.

This clone was seen a single time. The chain joins TRBV5-1 to TRBJ2-5, with D possibly TRBD2 on 5 matching bases. Germline V gives CDR1 SGHRS, CDR2 YFSETQ. This CDR3 is 15 amino acids long. V lost 3 bases, J lost 2 bases, and 14 bases lay in between. DNA for the CDR3: TGCGCCAGCAGCTACTTCGGCCGGGAACAAGAGACCCAGTACTTC. Protein product: CASSYFGREQETQYF.

This chain uses TRBV5-1 with TRBJ2-7, with D unclear. Trimming removed 4 bases from V and 3 bases from J, with 17 bases in between. The CDR3 loop spans 15 amino acids. Looked up from germline, CDR1 is SGHRS and CDR2 is YFSETQ. The CDR3 sequence is CASSPMVSRNYEQYF. In DNA, the CDR3 is TGCGCCAGCAGCCCGATGGTCAGCAGGAACTACGAGCAGTACTTC. The full variable domain, completed using reference TRBV5-1 and TRBJ2-7, is KAGVTQTPRYLIKTRGQQVTLSCSPISGHRSVSWYQQTPGQGLQFLFEYFSETQRNKGNFPGRFSGRQFSNSRSEMNVSTLELGDSALYLCASSPMVSRNYEQYFGPGTRLTVT.

V is TRBV29-1 and J is TRBJ1-1; no firm D call. The CDR3 extends over 11 amino acids. The germline CDR1 and CDR2 sequences are SQVTM and ANQGSEA. Trimming removed 4 bases at V and 5 bases at J, with 8 bases between. This chain's CDR3 is CSVALRTEAFF. In DNA form, the CDR3 reads TGCAGCGTTGCCCTGCGGACTGAAGCTTTCTTT.

CDR3 region: CASSSAGGTAFNEKLFF. The CDR3 nucleotides are TGTGCCAGCAGCTCGGCGGGAGGGACAGCATTTAATGAAAAACTGTTTTTT. This sequence joins TRBV13 and TRBJ1-4; 7 bases map to TRBD1. The CDR3 spans 17 residues. After removal of 4 bases from V and 4 bases from J, the junction contained 12 bases not matched to a gene. In germline, CDR1 is PRHDT, CDR2 FYEKMQ (reference sequence).

This chain connects TRBV11-3 to TRBJ2-3; 12 bases agree with TRBD2. V shed 5 bases, J shed 3 bases, and the junction held 3 bases outside the gene matches. The CDR3 contains 15 residues. Germline V CDR1 and CDR2: SGHNT, YENEEA. The CDR3 DNA is TGTGCCAGCAGCCCCGGGACTAGCGGGACAGATACGCAGTATTTT. Amino acids: CASSPGTSGTDTQYF.

This clone was recorded only once. This sequence joins TRBV19 and TRBJ2-7; D gene uncertain. This CDR3 is 14 amino acids long. Between the trimmed V and J ends, which lost 5 bases and 0 bases, there was a span of 11 bases. Germline CDR1 reads LNHDA; CDR2 reads SQIVND (reference sequence). This CDR3 is CASSWSISSYEQYF. The CDR3, as DNA: TGTGCCAGTAGTTGGTCTATCTCCTCCTACGAGCAGTACTTC. Drawing the rest from reference TRBV19 and TRBJ2-7, the complete variable domain is DGGITQSPKYLFRKEGQNVTLSCEQNLNHDAMYWYRQDPGQGLRLIYYSQIVNDFQKGDIAEGYSVSREKKESFPLTVTSAQKNPTAFYLCASSWSISSYEQYFGPGTRLTVT.

The chain has TRBV18 and TRBJ2-7; D call uncertain. The CDR3 extends over 11 amino acids. Trimming took off 5 bases at V and 3 bases at J, with 5 bases between the two ends. Per the germline V gene, CDR1 is KGHSH and CDR2 is LQKENI. The CDR3 nucleotides read TGTGCCAGCTCATTAATCTACGAGCAGTACTTC. Translating gives CASSLIYEQYF.

This clone has at least ten counts. This chain joins TRBV19 and TRBJ2-7; 8 bases line up with TRBD1. After removal of 5 bases from V and 0 bases from J, the junction contained 6 bases not matched to a gene. Germline CDR1 and CDR2: LNHDA and SQIVND (reference sequence). The CDR3 has 15 residues. As DNA, the CDR3 is TGTGCCAGTAGTCACCGGACAGGGAGCTCCTACGAGCAGTACTTC. Translated: CASSHRTGSSYEQYF.

The rearrangement joins TRBV2 to TRBJ2-3; 11 positions agree with TRBD2. CDR1 SNHLY and CDR2 FYNNEI come from the germline V gene. This CDR3 has 16 residues. Losses at the gene ends were 3 bases for V and 2 bases for J; bases not matched to a gene: 4. The CDR3 loop is CASSESSGRITDTQYF. The CDR3 DNA follows: TGTGCCAGCAGTGAGTCTAGCGGGAGGATCACAGATACGCAGTATTTT.

The chain has TRBV5-1 and TRBJ2-7; TRBD1 matches 10 bases. Trimming at V came to 3 bases and at J to 3 bases, leaving 12 bases not matched to a gene. The CDR3 covers 17 residues. Germline V gene data show CDR1 as SGHRS and CDR2 as YFSETQ. CDR3 sequence: CASSYGTGVSPSYEQYF. The DNA for the CDR3 is TGCGCCAGCAGCTACGGGACAGGGGTGTCACCAAGCTACGAGCAGTACTTC. Filled out from reference TRBV5-1 and TRBJ2-7, the complete variable domain reads KAGVTQTPRYLIKTRGQQVTLSCSPISGHRSVSWYQQTPGQGLQFLFEYFSETQRNKGNFPGRFSGRQFSNSRSEMNVSTLELGDSALYLCASSYGTGVSPSYEQYFGPGTRLTVT.

A single count supports this clone. The V and J genes are TRBV4-2 and TRBJ2-7; a weak D match, TRBD1 (5 bases). Germline V CDR1 and CDR2: LGHNA, YNFKEQ. V lost 4 bases and J 2 bases, leaving 27 bases between the germline ends. The CDR3 sequence is 19 residues long. CDR3 region: CASSRTSTVGAATAYEQYF. In DNA, the CDR3 is TGTGCCAGCAGCCGGACAAGTACGGTTGGGGCAGCCACAGCCTACGAGCAGTACTTC.

The chain carries TRBV30 and TRBJ2-1, with 11 positions matching TRBD2. Germline trimming cut 4 bases from V and 2 bases from J; bases unmatched to any gene: 10. This CDR3 spans 17 amino acids. The V gene's germline CDR1 is GTSNPN and CDR2 SVGIG (reference sequence). Here the CDR3 DNA reads TGTGCCTGGAAGATAAGTAGCGGGAGGGCCCCCTACAATGAGCAGTTCTTC. This codes for CAWKISSGRAPYNEQFF.

J is TRBJ2-7 and V is TRBV6-6; D gene ambiguous. This CDR3 spans 11 amino acids. Germline loops: CDR1 MNHNY, CDR2 SVGAGI (reference sequence). The V end lost 6 bases, the J end lost 4 bases, and 7 bases lay between the germline ends. Here the CDR3 reads CASRTTYEQYF. Here the CDR3 DNA reads TGTGCCAGCAGGACAACTTACGAGCAGTACTTC.

This rearrangement joins TRBV10-3 to TRBJ2-1; TRBD1 matches 9 bases. Germline-derived CDR1 and CDR2 are ENHRY and SYGVKD. The junction had 0 bases not matched to a gene; V was cut back by 8 bases and J by 4 bases. This CDR3 comprises 12 residues. CDR3 bases: TGTGCCATCGGACAGGGGTACAATGAGCAGTTCTTC. Translated, it gives CAIGQGYNEQFF.

The rearrangement uses TRBV11-2 and TRBJ2-3, with 7 bases lining up with TRBD1. V lost 5 bases and J lost 9; bases outside the gene matches: 8. There are 13 residues in the CDR3. Looked up from germline, CDR1 is SGHAT and CDR2 is FQNNGV. CDR3 residues: CASSLVNRGTQYF. The CDR3 bases are TGTGCCAGCAGCCTAGTTAACAGGGGAACGCAGTATTTT. The full variable domain, in which reference TRBV11-2 and TRBJ2-3 provide the parts outside the CDR3, is EAGVAQSPRYKIIEKRQSVAFWCNPISGHATLYWYQQILGQGPKLLIQFQNNGVVDDSQLPKDRFSAERLKGVDSTLKIQPAKLEDSAVYLCASSLVNRGTQYFGPGTRLTVL.

This chain uses TRBV25-1 with TRBJ2-3; 14 bases line up with TRBD2. The CDR3 sequence is 16 residues long. V trimming: 2 bases; J trimming: 12 bases; junction bases outside the gene matches: 10. Germline V lookup: CDR1 MGHDK, CDR2 SYGVNS. This CDR3 reads CASSERGLAGAIFQYF. CDR3 coding DNA: TGTGCCAGCAGTGAACGGGGACTAGCGGGAGCCATATTCCAGTATTTT.

The rearrangement joins TRBV6-5 to TRBJ2-1, with D unclear. V was pared by 6 bases and J by 5 bases, with 11 bases between. Germline V gives CDR1 MNHEY, CDR2 SVGAGI. The CDR3 has 13 amino acids. The CDR3 DNA reads as TGTGCCAGCAGCCAACTTACGGACAATGAGCAGTTCTTC. As protein: CASSQLTDNEQFF.

J is TRBJ2-1 and V is TRBV30; D uncertain. Germline lookup yields CDR1 GTSNPN and CDR2 SVGIG (reference sequence). V lost 3 bases and J 10 bases, leaving 16 bases between the germline ends. The CDR3 contains 13 residues. In nucleotides, the CDR3 is TGTGCCTGGAGCCCTACCCTCCAGGCCGAGCAGTTCTTC. Protein product: CAWSPTLQAEQFF.